This is a list of T cell receptor beta chains from one sample in a study of blood T cell repertoires in COVID-19. The method was immunoSEQ multiplex PCR; TCRdb's version includes in-frame clones alone and lacks a portion of them. Of under 450,000 clones in the sample, 87% were seen once. The specimen was PBMCs or T cells enriched from blood (not recorded which). These receptors all come from a woman aged 30 to 39 who had recovered from COVID-19. Both conserved end residues are part of each CDR3. D genes are given only for firm matches. A clone size is listed for some rows: how often the clone was seen (once, few, many), or a class if it is expanded.

j_call	v_call	clone_size	d_call	cdr3_aa	cdr3_nt
TRBJ1-5	TRBV15	-	TRBD1	CATSEDRGGNQPQHF	TGTGCCACCAGCGAAGACAGGGGCGGCAATCAGCCCCAGCATTTT
TRBJ1-3	TRBV28	-	TRBD1	CASSSGQVHSGNTIYF	TGTGCCAGCAGTTCCGGACAGGTTCACTCTGGAAACACCATATATTTT
TRBJ1-2	TRBV12-3/TRBV12-4	-	-	CASSFRRGYGYTF	TGTGCCAGCAGTTTTCGGAGGGGCTATGGCTACACCTTC
TRBJ2-1	TRBV6-4	-	TRBD1	CASSLGTGSYNEQFF	TGTGCCAGCAGCTTGGGGACAGGGTCCTACAATGAGCAGTTCTTC
TRBJ2-2	TRBV6-5	-	-	CASRLVATGELFF	TGTGCCAGCAGACTAGTAGCAACCGGGGAGCTGTTTTTT
TRBJ1-4	TRBV5-4	-	-	CASSLEGGDEKLFF	TGTGCCAGCAGCTTGGAAGGAGGGGACGAAAAACTGTTTTTT
TRBJ2-1	TRBV5-1	-	TRBD2	CASSLANSGINEQFF	TGCGCCAGCAGCTTGGCCAATAGCGGGATCAATGAGCAGTTCTTC
TRBJ2-7	TRBV21-1	-	-	CASSKKRGTSGTYEQYF	TGTGCCAGCAGCAAAAAGAGGGGGACTAGCGGGACCTACGAGCAGTACTTC
TRBJ1-5	TRBV12-3/TRBV12-4	few	-	CASSLFEEQPQHF	TGTGCCAGCAGTTTATTTGAGGAACAGCCCCAGCATTTT
TRBJ2-1	TRBV27	-	-	CASSLTGMNEQFF	TGTGCCAGCAGTTTAACGGGAATGAATGAGCAGTTCTTC
TRBJ1-5	TRBV2	-	-	CASSAGFSSNQPQHF	TGTGCCAGCAGTGCGGGTTTTTCTAGCAATCAGCCCCAGCATTTT
TRBJ2-7	TRBV2	-	-	CASGEEVDYEQYF	TGTGCCAGCGGCGAGGAAGTCGACTACGAGCAGTACTTC
TRBJ2-2	TRBV19	-	TRBD2	CASKTSGRYTGELFF	TGTGCCAGTAAGACTAGCGGGAGATACACCGGGGAGCTGTTTTTT
TRBJ1-2	TRBV5-5	few	TRBD1	CASSPDRVWYGYTF	TGTGCCAGCAGCCCTGACAGGGTCTGGTATGGCTACACCTTC
TRBJ2-5	TRBV2	-	TRBD2	CASSPIVLRAGEETQYF	TGTGCCAGCAGTCCTATCGTTCTTCGCGCGGGGGAAGAGACCCAGTACTTC
TRBJ2-1	TRBV5-1	-	TRBD2	CASSSTIAGHYYNEQFF	TGCGCCAGCAGCTCTACTATAGCGGGACACTACTACAATGAGCAGTTCTTC
TRBJ2-7	TRBV6-2/TRBV6-3	once	-	CASSYVAGAVEQYF	TGTGCCAGCAGTTACGTAGCAGGGGCCGTCGAGCAGTACTTC
TRBJ2-1	TRBV7-2	-	-	CASSLSTGRRGEFF	TGTGCCAGCAGCCTTTCGACAGGGCGGCGGGGCGAGTTCTTC
TRBJ1-1	TRBV25-1	-	TRBD1	CASSAKFTGGKTEAFF	TGTGCCAGCAGCGCCAAATTTACAGGGGGGAAGACTGAAGCTTTCTTT
TRBJ2-3	TRBV19	-	TRBD2	CASNYRTSGATDTQYF	TGTGCCAGTAACTACCGGACTAGCGGGGCCACAGATACGCAGTATTTT
TRBJ2-1	TRBV5-1	-	-	CASRVPFRGSSYNEQFF	TGCGCCAGCAGAGTACCCTTTAGGGGGAGCTCCTACAATGAGCAGTTCTTC
TRBJ2-4	TRBV6-5	-	TRBD1	CASSYSDGTAYF	TGTGCCAGCAGTTACTCAGATGGGACAGCGTACTTC
TRBJ2-7	TRBV7-9	-	TRBD1	CASSFVLGTGGYEQYF	TGTGCCAGCAGCTTCGTTTTGGGGACAGGGGGCTACGAGCAGTACTTC
TRBJ2-3	TRBV5-1	-	-	CASTVSQGPDTQYF	TGCGCCAGCACGGTCTCACAGGGTCCAGATACGCAGTATTTT
TRBJ2-3	TRBV2	-	-	CASSLNALGGTDTQYF	TGTGCCAGCAGCTTGAATGCCTTAGGGGGCACAGATACGCAGTATTTT
TRBJ1-4	TRBV20-1	-	TRBD1	CSASRPGQGNEKLFF	TGCAGTGCTAGTAGACCGGGACAGGGTAATGAAAAACTGTTTTTT
TRBJ2-3	TRBV2	-	TRBD1	CASSTGQGVSDTQYF	TGTGCCAGCAGTACGGGCCAGGGGGTGTCAGATACGCAGTATTTT
TRBJ2-5	TRBV6-4	-	TRBD1	CASSSPGEEDRGETQYF	TGTGCCAGCAGTTCCCCCGGGGAAGAGGACAGGGGAGAGACCCAGTACTTC
TRBJ1-5	TRBV23-1	few	TRBD1	CASSQLNRTGVNQPQHF	TGCGCCAGCAGTCAATTGAACAGGACAGGGGTGAATCAGCCCCAGCATTTT
TRBJ2-1	TRBV27	-	TRBD2	CASRPPGTSGAPYYNEQFF	TGTGCCAGCAGGCCGCCGGGGACTAGCGGGGCCCCGTACTACAATGAGCAGTTCTTC
TRBJ1-4	TRBV5-4	-	TRBD1	CASGTGNEKLFF	TGTGCCAGCGGGACAGGGAACGAAAAACTGTTTTTT
TRBJ2-1	TRBV5-5	-	-	CASSHGTTDNEQFF	TGTGCCAGCAGCCACGGAACGACAGACAATGAGCAGTTCTTC
TRBJ1-4	TRBV6-5	-	TRBD1	CASSYSWTGKEKLFF	TGTGCCAGCAGTTACAGTTGGACAGGGAAAGAAAAACTGTTTTTT
TRBJ2-3	TRBV4-1	-	-	CASSQDRRRDGDTQYF	TGCGCCAGCAGCCAAGATAGGAGGCGGGACGGGGATACGCAGTATTTT
TRBJ1-5	TRBV24-1	-	TRBD1	CATSSGTGLSQPQHF	TGTGCCACCAGTTCGGGGACAGGGTTGTCTCAGCCCCAGCATTTT
TRBJ1-2	TRBV5-6	-	-	CASSPYPGLGEPYGYTF	TGTGCCAGCAGCCCGTACCCGGGACTGGGGGAGCCCTATGGCTACACCTTC
TRBJ1-3	TRBV13	-	-	CASSLRVRASGNTIYF	TGTGCCAGCAGCCTTAGAGTGAGGGCCTCTGGAAACACCATATATTTT
TRBJ2-1	TRBV27	-	TRBD1	CASSLLLGTGPYNEQFF	TGTGCCAGCAGTTTACTTCTTGGGACAGGGCCGTACAATGAGCAGTTCTTC
TRBJ2-1	TRBV27	-	-	CASSLPGAAAGRDYNEQFF	TGTGCCAGCAGCCTCCCAGGGGCAGCCGCTGGAAGGGACTACAATGAGCAGTTCTTC